These 9 T cell receptor beta chains were sequenced from one sample in a study of T cells in Graves' hyperthyroidism and ophthalmopathy. From RNA transcripts, TCR beta CDR3 regions were amplified. TCR CDR3 regions were first amplified by RT-PCR with HTBI primers. Each CDR3 protein gets one entry after TCRdb re-called the multiplex PCR reads with MiXCR. This sample has around 290,000 distinct CDR3 sequences; over 15% occur once, and the top ten carry just over 55%. Sequenced input: blood. The receptors were gathered from a woman between 55 and 75 years old with Graves' ophthalmopathy.

This clonotype was counted ten times or more. V usage is TRBV12-3 or TRBV12-4 and J usage is TRBJ1-2; D is ambiguous. CDR3 length equals 15 residues. Trimming shortened V by 1 base and J by 8 bases, and 17 bases separated the two germline ends. The DNA of the CDR3 is TGTGCCAGCAGTTTAGAGGCAGGAATCGTTGGGGGCTACACCTTC. The encoded protein is CASSLEAGIVGGYTF.

Concerning this clonotype: A junction end diverges from the germline sequence, so it may reflect a read error. This chain links TRBV28 with TRBJ2-7; weak D call: TRBD1 (6 bases). This CDR3 is 17 amino acids long. The germline gives CDR1 MDHEN, CDR2 SYDVKM. The CDR3 DNA sequence: TGTGCCAGCAGTGAGCCCGGGACACGGAATGGGCACTACGAGCAGGACTTC. Amino acid sequence: CASSEPGTRNGHYEQDF.

The sample holds many counts of this clonotype. CDR3: CASSSNLTGGLYQPQHF. The CDR3 DNA follows: TGTGCCAGCAGTTCCAACCTGACAGGGGGACTTTATCAGCCCCAGCATTTT. The rearrangement links TRBV7-9 to TRBJ1-5, with TRBD1 matching over 9 bases. Germline V gene data show CDR1 as SEHNR and CDR2 as FQNEAQ (reference sequence). V shed 6 bases and J 5 bases; nucleotides not matched to a gene: 14. The CDR3 spans 17 residues.

This clonotype was seen repeatedly, ten times or more. The V call is TRBV4-1, the J call TRBJ2-7; 8 bases align to TRBD1. V lost 0 bases to trimming and J lost 2 bases; unmatched junction nucleotides: 6. The CDR3 length is 16 residues. Germline CDR1 reads MGHRA; CDR2 reads YSYEKL. This CDR3 is CASSQDRVQGAYEQYF. The CDR3 region has the DNA TGCGCCAGCAGCCAAGATCGGGTACAGGGGGCCTACGAGCAGTACTTC.

The sample holds many counts of this clonotype. V gene TRBV20-1 combines with J gene TRBJ2-7; 13 bases map to TRBD2. There are 15 residues in the CDR3. The V gene's germline CDR1 is DFQATT and CDR2 SNEGSKA (reference sequence). The V segment lost 2 bases and the J segment 2 bases; nucleotides outside the gene matches: 3. The CDR3 reads CSARPGLAGAYEQYF. The DNA for the CDR3 is TGCAGTGCTAGACCCGGACTAGCGGGGGCCTACGAGCAGTACTTC.

This chain uses TRBV9 with TRBJ2-5; D is unclear. Trimming took off 1 base at V and 2 bases at J, with 12 bases between the two ends. Germline loops: CDR1 SGDLS, CDR2 YYNGEE. The CDR3 extends over 15 amino acids. This CDR3 reads CASSVRSRAQETQYF. CDR3 in DNA: TGTGCCAGCAGCGTAAGATCAAGGGCTCAAGAGACCCAGTACTTC.

This clonotype was detected ten times or more. The genes are TRBV5-1 and TRBJ2-1; unclear D gene. V shed 1 base and J shed 5 bases, with 13 bases lying between them. Per the germline V gene, CDR1 is SGHRS and CDR2 is YFSETQ. This CDR3 is 15 amino acids long. The CDR3 loop reads CASSLTALPNNEQFF. The CDR3 coding sequence is TGCGCCAGCAGCTTGACAGCTTTACCTAACAATGAGCAGTTCTTC.

There are a few counts of this clonotype. V usage is TRBV28 and J usage is TRBJ1-5; possible D gene TRBD1, 6 bases. Per the germline V gene, CDR1 is MDHEN and CDR2 is SYDVKM. The CDR3 extends over 13 amino acids. The V and J ends lost 10 bases and 3 bases respectively, with 13 bases between them. The CDR3 sequence: CATKQGNNQPQHF. CDR3 sequence (DNA): TGTGCCACCAAGCAGGGGAACAATCAGCCCCAGCATTTT.

This clonotype was detected many times. This chain links TRBV2 with TRBJ2-3; 7 bases match TRBD1. The CDR3 runs 15 residues. Germline V gene data show CDR1 as SNHLY and CDR2 as FYNNEI. Trimming took 5 bases from V and 7 from J; bases not matched to a gene: 12. CDR3 residues: CASSKRVGGANTQYF. The CDR3 nucleotides are TGTGCCAGCAGTAAAAGAGTAGGGGGCGCGAATACGCAGTATTTT.